This TCR beta chain was obtained from a study of T cell repertoires in cytomegalovirus infection. At the level of the study: Alongside well-studied HLA-B-restricted CMV epitopes, recently identified HLA-C-restricted CMV epitopes were also used.

The V and J ends lost 0 bases and 0 bases respectively, with 10 bases between them. The length of the CDR3 is 16 residues. Germline values: CDR1 SGHDT, CDR2 YYEEEE. Turning to this clonotype: Its antigen is currently unknown.

TCRdb reprocessed the reads with MiXCR, giving one entry per CDR3 protein. The repertoire consists of roughly 220,000 distinct CDR3 sequences, with around two fifths occurring once and the leading ten covering approximately 59%. Sample: CD8+ T cells from cultured PBMCs, taken from culture after CMV antigen stimulation. This receptor was obtained from a human donor in good health (CMV status not recorded). Some clones in this sample may be carry-over from other donors' samples. The chain is built from TRBV5-6 and TRBJ1-5; TRBD1 is a possible D gene (5 bases). CDR3 protein: CASSLGQPFSNQPQHF. The CDR3 DNA sequence: TGTGCCAGCAGCTTGGGACAGCCTTTTAGCAATCAGCCCCAGCATTTT.